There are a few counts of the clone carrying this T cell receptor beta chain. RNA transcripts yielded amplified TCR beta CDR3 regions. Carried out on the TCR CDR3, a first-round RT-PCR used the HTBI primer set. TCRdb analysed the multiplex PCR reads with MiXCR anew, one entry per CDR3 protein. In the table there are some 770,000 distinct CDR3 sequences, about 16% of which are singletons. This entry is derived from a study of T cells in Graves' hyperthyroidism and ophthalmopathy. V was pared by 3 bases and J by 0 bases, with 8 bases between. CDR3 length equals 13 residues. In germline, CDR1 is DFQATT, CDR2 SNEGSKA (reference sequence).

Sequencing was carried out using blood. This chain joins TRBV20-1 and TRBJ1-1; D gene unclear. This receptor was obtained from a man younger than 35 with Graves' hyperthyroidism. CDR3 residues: CSARYQMNTEAFF. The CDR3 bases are TGCAGTGCTAGGTATCAGATGAACACTGAAGCTTTCTTT.